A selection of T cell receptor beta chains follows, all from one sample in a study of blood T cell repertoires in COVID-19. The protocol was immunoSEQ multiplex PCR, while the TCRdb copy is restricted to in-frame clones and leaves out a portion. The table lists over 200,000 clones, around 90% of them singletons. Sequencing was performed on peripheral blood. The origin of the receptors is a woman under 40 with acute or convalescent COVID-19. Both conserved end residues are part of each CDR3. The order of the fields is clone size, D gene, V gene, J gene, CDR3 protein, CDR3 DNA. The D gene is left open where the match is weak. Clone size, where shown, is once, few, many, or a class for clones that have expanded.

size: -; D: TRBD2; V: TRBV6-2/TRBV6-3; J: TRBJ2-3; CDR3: CASSYTASKASGRIDTQYF; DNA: TGTGCCAGCAGTTACACCGCCTCCAAGGCTAGCGGGAGAATAGATACGCAGTATTTT
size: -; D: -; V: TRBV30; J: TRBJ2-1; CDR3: CAWSGRFNEQFF; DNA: TGTGCCTGGTCAGGGAGGTTCAATGAGCAGTTCTTC
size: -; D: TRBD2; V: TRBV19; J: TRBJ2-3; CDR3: CASSISGSTDTQYF; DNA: TGTGCCAGTAGTATTAGCGGGAGCACAGATACGCAGTATTTT
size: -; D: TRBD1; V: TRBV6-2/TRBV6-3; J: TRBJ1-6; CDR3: CASSWTGENSPLHF; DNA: TGTGCCAGCAGTTGGACAGGGGAGAATTCACCCCTCCACTTT
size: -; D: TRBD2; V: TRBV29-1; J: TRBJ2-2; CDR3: CSVRTSVNTGELFF; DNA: TGCAGCGTAAGGACTAGCGTAAACACCGGGGAGCTGTTTTTT
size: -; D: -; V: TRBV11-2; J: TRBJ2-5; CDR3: CASSLDRVEETQYF; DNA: TGTGCCAGCAGCTTAGACAGGGTTGAGGAGACCCAGTACTTC
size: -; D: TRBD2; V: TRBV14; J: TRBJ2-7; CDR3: CASSQERGLADYEQYF; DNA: TGTGCCAGCAGCCAAGAACGGGGACTAGCAGACTACGAGCAGTACTTC
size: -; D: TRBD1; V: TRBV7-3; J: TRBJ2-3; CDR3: CASSSYRGGTDTQYF; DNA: TGTGCCAGCAGCTCTTACAGGGGGGGCACAGATACGCAGTATTTT
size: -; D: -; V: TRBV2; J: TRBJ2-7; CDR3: CASSVSYEQYF; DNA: TGTGCCAGCAGTGTGAGTTACGAGCAGTACTTC
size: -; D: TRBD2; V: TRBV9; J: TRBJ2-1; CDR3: CASSEGGRPLYNEQFF; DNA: TGTGCCAGCAGCGAAGGCGGGAGGCCCTTGTACAATGAGCAGTTCTTC
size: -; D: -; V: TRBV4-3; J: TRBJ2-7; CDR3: CASSYRGAGTGTYEQYF; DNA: TGCGCCAGCAGCTATCGAGGGGCCGGGACTGGGACCTACGAGCAGTACTTC
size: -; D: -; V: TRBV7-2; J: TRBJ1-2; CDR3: CASSPIDSLYGYTF; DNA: TGTGCCAGCAGCCCGATTGACAGTCTCTATGGCTACACCTTC
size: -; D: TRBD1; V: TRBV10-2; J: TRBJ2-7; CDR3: CASSDPGQGTSYEQYF; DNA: TGCGCCAGCAGTGATCCGGGACAGGGAACCTCCTACGAGCAGTACTTC
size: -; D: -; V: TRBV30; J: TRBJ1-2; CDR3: CAWRGPATDGYTF; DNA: TGTGCCTGGAGGGGGCCAGCGACGGATGGCTACACCTTC
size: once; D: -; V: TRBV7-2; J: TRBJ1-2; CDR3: CASSPDSGDGYTF; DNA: TGTGCCAGCAGTCCGGACAGCGGAGATGGCTACACCTTC
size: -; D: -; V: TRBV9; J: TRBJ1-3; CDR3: CASSARPGSTVSGNTIYF; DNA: TGTGCCAGCAGCGCGCGTCCGGGGTCAACCGTCTCTGGAAACACCATATATTTT
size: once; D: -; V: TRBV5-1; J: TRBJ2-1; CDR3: CASSLALLVRDYNEQFF; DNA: TGCGCCAGCAGCTTGGCCCTCTTAGTCAGGGACTACAATGAGCAGTTCTTC
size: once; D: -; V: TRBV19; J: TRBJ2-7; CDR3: CASSIADLTSYEQYF; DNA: TGTGCCAGTAGTATCGCGGATCTGACGTCCTACGAGCAGTACTTC
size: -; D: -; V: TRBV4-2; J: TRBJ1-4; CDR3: CASGGRWNEKLFF; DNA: TGTGCCAGCGGAGGGCGTTGGAATGAAAAACTGTTTTTT
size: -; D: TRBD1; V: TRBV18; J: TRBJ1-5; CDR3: CASSPTGANQPQHF; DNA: TGTGCCAGCTCACCGACAGGGGCCAATCAGCCCCAGCATTTT
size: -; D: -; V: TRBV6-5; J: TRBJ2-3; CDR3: CASSYREPRYTDTQYF; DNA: TGTGCCAGCAGTTACCGCGAGCCGCGATACACAGATACGCAGTATTTT
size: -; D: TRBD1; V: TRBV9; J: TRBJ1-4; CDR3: CASSAGQGGEKLFF; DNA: TGTGCCAGCAGCGCCGGACAGGGGGGCGAAAAACTGTTTTTT
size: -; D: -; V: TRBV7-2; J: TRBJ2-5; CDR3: CASSVNRVPETQYF; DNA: TGTGCCAGCAGCGTAAACAGGGTCCCCGAGACCCAGTACTTC
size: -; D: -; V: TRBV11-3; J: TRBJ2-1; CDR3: CASSLGDREQFF; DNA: TGTGCCAGCAGCTTAGGTGACAGGGAGCAGTTCTTC
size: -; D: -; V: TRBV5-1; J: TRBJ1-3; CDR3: CASTPGNLLSGNTIYF; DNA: TGCGCCAGCACCCCAGGAAACCTACTCTCTGGAAACACCATATATTTT
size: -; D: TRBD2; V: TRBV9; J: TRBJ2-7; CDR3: CASSETSGSFDEQYF; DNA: TGTGCCAGCAGCGAAACTAGCGGGAGTTTCGACGAGCAGTACTTC
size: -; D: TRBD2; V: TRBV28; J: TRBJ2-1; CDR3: CASSRYGRADEQFF; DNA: TGTGCCAGCAGTCGTTACGGGAGGGCCGATGAGCAGTTCTTC
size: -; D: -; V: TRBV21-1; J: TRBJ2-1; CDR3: CASSKANIAANNEQFF; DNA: TGTGCCAGCAGCAAAGCAAACATAGCGGCTAACAATGAGCAGTTCTTC
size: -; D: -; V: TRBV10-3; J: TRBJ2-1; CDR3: CAISPLAGPPYNEQFF; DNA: TGTGCCATCAGTCCCCTGGCGGGGCCACCCTACAATGAGCAGTTCTTC
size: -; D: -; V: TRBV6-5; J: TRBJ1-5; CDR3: CASSRGWQPQHF; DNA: TGTGCCAGCAGTCGGGGTTGGCAGCCCCAGCATTTT
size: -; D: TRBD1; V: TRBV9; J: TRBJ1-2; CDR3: CASSVTTGGNYGYTF; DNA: TGTGCCAGCAGCGTTACGACAGGGGGTAACTATGGCTACACCTTC
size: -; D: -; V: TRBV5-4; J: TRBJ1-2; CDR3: CASSFSGNYGYTF; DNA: TGTGCCAGCAGCTTTAGTGGTAACTATGGCTACACCTTC
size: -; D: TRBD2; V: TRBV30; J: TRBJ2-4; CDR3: CASRTVGTSGRRGIQYF; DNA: TGTGCCTCAAGGACCGTCGGAACTAGCGGGAGGAGAGGCATTCAGTACTTC
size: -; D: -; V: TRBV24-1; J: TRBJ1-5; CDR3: CATSDSRQGISPQHF; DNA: TGTGCCACCAGTGATAGCAGGCAGGGGATCAGCCCCCAGCATTTT
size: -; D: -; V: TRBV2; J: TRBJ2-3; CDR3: CASMGDKITDTQYF; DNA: TGTGCCAGCATGGGAGACAAGATCACAGATACGCAGTATTTT
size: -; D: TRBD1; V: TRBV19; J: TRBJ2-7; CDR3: CASSRSGQGTYEQYF; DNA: TGTGCCAGTAGTCGGTCAGGACAGGGAACCTACGAGCAGTACTTC
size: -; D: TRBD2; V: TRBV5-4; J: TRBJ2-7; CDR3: CASSQNPRTGTSGEGF; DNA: TGTGCCAGCAGCCAAAATCCCAGGACCGGGACTAGCGGGGAGGGCTTC